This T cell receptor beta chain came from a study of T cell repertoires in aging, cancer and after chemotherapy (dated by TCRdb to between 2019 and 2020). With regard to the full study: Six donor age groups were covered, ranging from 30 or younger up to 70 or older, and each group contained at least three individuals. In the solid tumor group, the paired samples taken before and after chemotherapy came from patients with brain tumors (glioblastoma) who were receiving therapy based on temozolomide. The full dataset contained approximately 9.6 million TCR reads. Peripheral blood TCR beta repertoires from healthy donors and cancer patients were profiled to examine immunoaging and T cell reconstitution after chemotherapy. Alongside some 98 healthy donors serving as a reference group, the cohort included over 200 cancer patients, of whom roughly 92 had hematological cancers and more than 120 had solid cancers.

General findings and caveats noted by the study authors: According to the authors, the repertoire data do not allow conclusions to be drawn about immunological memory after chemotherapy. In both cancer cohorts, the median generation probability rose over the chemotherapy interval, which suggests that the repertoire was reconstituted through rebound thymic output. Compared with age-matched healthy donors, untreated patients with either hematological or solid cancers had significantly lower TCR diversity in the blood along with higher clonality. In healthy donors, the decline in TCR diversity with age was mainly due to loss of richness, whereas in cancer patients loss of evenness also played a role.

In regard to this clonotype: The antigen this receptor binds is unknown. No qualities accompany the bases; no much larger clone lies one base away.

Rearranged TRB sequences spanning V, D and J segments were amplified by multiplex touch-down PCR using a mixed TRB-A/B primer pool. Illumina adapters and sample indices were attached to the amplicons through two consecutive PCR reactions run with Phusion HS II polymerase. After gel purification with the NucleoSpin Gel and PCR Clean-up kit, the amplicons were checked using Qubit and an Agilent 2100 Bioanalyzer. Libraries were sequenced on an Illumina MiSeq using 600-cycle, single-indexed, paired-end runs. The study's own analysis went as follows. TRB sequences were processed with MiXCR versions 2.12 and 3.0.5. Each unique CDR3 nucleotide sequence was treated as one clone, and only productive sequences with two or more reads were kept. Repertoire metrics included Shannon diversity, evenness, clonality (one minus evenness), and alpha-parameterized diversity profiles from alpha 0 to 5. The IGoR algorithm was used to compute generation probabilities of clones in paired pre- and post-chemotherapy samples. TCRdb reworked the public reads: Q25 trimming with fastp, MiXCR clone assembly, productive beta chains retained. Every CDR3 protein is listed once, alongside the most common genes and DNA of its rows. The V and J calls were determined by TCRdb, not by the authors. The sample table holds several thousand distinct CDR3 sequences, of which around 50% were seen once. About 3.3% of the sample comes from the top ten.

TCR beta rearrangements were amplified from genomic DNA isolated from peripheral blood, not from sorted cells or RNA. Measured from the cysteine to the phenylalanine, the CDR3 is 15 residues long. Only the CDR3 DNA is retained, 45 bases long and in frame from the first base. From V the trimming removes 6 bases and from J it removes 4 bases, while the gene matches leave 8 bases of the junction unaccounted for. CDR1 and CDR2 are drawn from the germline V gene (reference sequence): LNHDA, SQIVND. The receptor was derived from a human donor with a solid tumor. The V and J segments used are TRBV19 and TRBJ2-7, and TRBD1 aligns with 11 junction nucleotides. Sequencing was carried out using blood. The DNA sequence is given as TGTGCCAGTAGACCCCGGACAGGGGGCTCTTACGAGCAGTACTTC. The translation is CASRPRTGGSYEQYF.